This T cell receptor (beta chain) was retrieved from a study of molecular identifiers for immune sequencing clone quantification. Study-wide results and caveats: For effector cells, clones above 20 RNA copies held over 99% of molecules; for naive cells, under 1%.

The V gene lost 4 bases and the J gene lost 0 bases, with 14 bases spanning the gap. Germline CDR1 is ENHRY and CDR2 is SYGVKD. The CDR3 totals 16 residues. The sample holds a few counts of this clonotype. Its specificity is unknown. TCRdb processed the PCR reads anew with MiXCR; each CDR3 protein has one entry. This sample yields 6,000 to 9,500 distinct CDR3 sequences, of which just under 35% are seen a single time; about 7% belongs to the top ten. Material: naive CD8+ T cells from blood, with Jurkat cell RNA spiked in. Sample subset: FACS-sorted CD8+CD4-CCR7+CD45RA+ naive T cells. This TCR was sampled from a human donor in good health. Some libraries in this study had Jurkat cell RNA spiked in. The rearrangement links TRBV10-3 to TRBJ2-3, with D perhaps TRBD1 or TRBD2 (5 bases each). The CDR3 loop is CAISGGGGPSTDTQYF. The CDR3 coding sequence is TGTGCCATCAGTGGAGGTGGGGGACCTAGCACAGATACGCAGTATTTT.